The 20 T cell receptor beta chains below come from one sample, sequenced in a study of shared clonotypes between healthy human individuals. The assay was immunoSEQ multiplex PCR, and TCRdb's table has in-frame clones only and misses some. The table records 800,000 to 1,200,000 clones, 70% to 80% of them present only once. Sequencing was done on a sample of memory CD4+ T cells from PBMCs. Subset denoted: CD45RA-negative fraction. The receptor source for this set is a man younger than 35 in good health. Some clones in this sample may be carry-over from other donors' samples.

This clone was seen only a few times. The V call is TRBV4-2, the J call TRBJ1-5, with 11 bases that match TRBD1. The V segment lost 4 bases and the J segment 4 bases; nucleotides outside the gene matches: 3. The CDR3 loop spans 15 amino acids. Germline V CDR1 and CDR2: LGHNA, YNFKEQ. The CDR3 region is CASSPGTGGNQPQHF. Here the CDR3 DNA reads TGTGCCAGCAGCCCCGGGACAGGGGGAAATCAGCCCCAGCATTTT.

Points on this clone: Since a much larger clone is just one base distant, this may be a read error. The rearrangement links TRBV5-4 to TRBJ2-5; unclear D gene. Looked up from germline, CDR1 is SGHNT and CDR2 is YYREEE (reference sequence). Trimming shortened V by 2 bases and J by 5 bases, and 10 bases separated the two germline ends. There are 13 residues in the CDR3. The DNA for the CDR3 is TGTGCCAGCAGCTTAAGGGTGGAGGAGACCCAGTACTTC. Translated: CASSLRVEETQYF. Together with reference TRBV5-4 and TRBJ2-5, the CDR3 gives the full variable domain: ETGVTQSPTHLIKTRGQQVTLRCSSQSGHNTVSWYQQALGQGPQFIFQYYREEENGRGNFPPRFSGLQFPNYSSELNVNALELDDSALYLCASSLRVEETQYFGPGTRLLVL.

V usage is TRBV9 and J usage is TRBJ2-1; the match to TRBD2 covers 14 bases. J gave up 8 bases and V 8 bases, and 12 bases lay outside the gene matches. CDR3 length equals 16 residues. Germline V lookup: CDR1 SGDLS, CDR2 YYNGEE. The CDR3 region is CASALGLAGVGHEQFF. As DNA, the CDR3 is TGTGCCAGTGCATTGGGACTAGCGGGAGTAGGCCATGAGCAGTTCTTC.

This sequence joins TRBV7-3 and TRBJ2-3; 10 nucleotides line up with TRBD2. The V and J ends lost 2 bases and 6 bases, in that order; junction bases with no gene match: 2. The CDR3 contains 14 residues. Germline CDR1 reads SGHTA; CDR2 reads FQGTGA. The chain's CDR3 is CASSLLAGDDTQYF. The CDR3 DNA follows: TGTGCCAGCAGCTTACTAGCGGGAGACGATACGCAGTATTTT.

This clone showed up just once. V gene TRBV6-1 combines with J gene TRBJ1-2; D is perhaps TRBD1 (5 bases). The CDR3 consists of 15 residues. V lost 2 bases and J 4 bases, leaving 14 bases between the germline ends. Germline-derived CDR1 and CDR2 are MNHNS and SASEGT. CDR3 sequence reads: CASSEWAQVFYGYTF. The CDR3 DNA follows: TGTGCCAGCAGTGAATGGGCACAGGTCTTCTATGGCTACACCTTC.

CDR3 protein: CASSSQSIGVDEQYF. CDR3 in DNA: TGCGCCAGCAGTTCCCAGTCTATAGGGGTGGACGAGCAGTACTTC. The rearrangement joins TRBV10-1 to TRBJ2-7; D may be TRBD1 (5 bases). The CDR3 contains 15 residues. V was clipped by 5 bases and J by 5 bases, with 19 bases between them. Per germline, CDR1 WNHNN and CDR2 SYGVQD (reference sequence).

This rearrangement joins TRBV7-3 to TRBJ2-4; D is perhaps TRBD2 (5 bases). Trimming removed 5 bases from V and 8 bases from J, with 13 bases in between. The CDR3 is made up of 13 amino acids. Germline CDR1 reads SGHTA; CDR2 reads FQGTGA. Here the CDR3 DNA reads TGTGCCAGCAGCGGCACACCGGAGGACATTCAGTACTTC. Amino acids: CASSGTPEDIQYF.

Turning to this clone: This same CDR3 is encoded by further DNA sequences in the sample. The chain links TRBV28 to TRBJ1-5, with D tentatively TRBD1 (5 bases). This CDR3 comprises 12 residues. The germline CDR1 and CDR2 sequences are MDHEN and SYDVKM. V dropped 6 bases and J dropped 6 bases, with 9 bases sitting between them. The CDR3 DNA reads as TGTGCCAGCAGAGGGGCCGGTCAGCCCCAGCATTTT. Translating it yields CASRGAGQPQHF.

The rearrangement joins TRBV14 to TRBJ2-1; no definite D call. Looked up from germline, CDR1 is SGHDN and CDR2 is FVKESK. The CDR3 totals 23 residues. V lost 3 bases to trimming and J lost 3 bases, with 36 bases between them. CDR3 DNA: TGTGCCAGCAGCCAGGGATGGATTGGTAGGATAACCCTTTTATGCCACCTCTACAATGAGCAGTTCTTC. It is translated as CASSQGWIGRITLLCHLYNEQFF.

V and J are TRBV27 and TRBJ2-4, with 8 bases that match TRBD1. CDR1 MNHEY and CDR2 SMNVEV come from the germline V gene (reference sequence). CDR3 length: 15 residues. V lost 5 bases and J lost 1; bases outside the gene matches: 4. As DNA, the CDR3 is TGTGCCAGCAGTCCCAGGGGGCTGGCCAAAAACATTCAGTACTTC. Protein: CASSPRGLAKNIQYF.

The chain links TRBV28 to TRBJ1-3, with unresolved D. CDR3 length equals 15 residues. The germline gives CDR1 MDHEN, CDR2 SYDVKM. V lost 4 bases to trimming and J lost 4 bases, with 14 bases between them. The CDR3 nucleotides read TGTGCCAGCAGTTCTCTTGGGGATTTAGGAAACACCATATATTTT. It yields the protein CASSSLGDLGNTIYF.

Many counts were recorded for this clone. This sequence joins TRBV28 and TRBJ2-5, with a tentative D call TRBD1 (6 bases). This CDR3 is built from 15 residues. Trimming pared 5 bases from V and 3 bases from J, leaving 16 bases between. Looked up from germline, CDR1 is MDHEN and CDR2 is SYDVKM. The DNA for the CDR3 is TGTGCCAGCAGTCCACAGGGAAGGGTAGAAGAGACCCAGTACTTC. Translated, it gives CASSPQGRVEETQYF. Based on the CDR3 plus reference TRBV28 and TRBJ2-5, the full variable domain is DVKVTQSSRYLVKRTGEKVFLECVQDMDHENMFWYRQDPGLGLRLIYFSYDVKMKEKGDIPEGYSVSREKKERFSLILESASTNQTSMYLCASSPQGRVEETQYFGPGTRLLVL.

CDR3 region: CASSFNWGRMNTEAFF. The CDR3 DNA is TGTGCCAGCAGCTTTAATTGGGGCCGGATGAACACTGAAGCTTTCTTT. The V call is TRBV5-5, the J call TRBJ1-1, with D tentatively TRBD1 (5 bases). V dropped 2 bases and J dropped 0 bases, with 14 bases sitting between them. This CDR3 region has 16 residues. Per the germline V gene, CDR1 is SGHKS and CDR2 is YYEKEE (reference sequence).

This chain joins TRBV27 and TRBJ2-7; 7 bases map to TRBD2. The CDR3 is 15 amino acids. Germline-derived CDR1 and CDR2 are MNHEY and SMNVEV (reference sequence). V dropped 0 bases and J dropped 0; count of bases not matched to a gene: 2. The CDR3 sequence: CASSLSGGSSYEQYF. The CDR3 region has the DNA TGTGCCAGCAGTTTATCTGGCGGGAGCTCCTACGAGCAGTACTTC.

The V and J genes are TRBV7-8 and TRBJ2-4; no reliable D call. CDR1 SGHVS and CDR2 FQNEAQ come from the germline V gene. V lost 3 bases and J 3 bases, leaving 3 bases between the germline ends. This CDR3 region has 12 residues. CDR3 sequence reads: CASSFNKNIQYF. CDR3 nucleotide sequence: TGTGCCAGCAGCTTTAACAAAAACATTCAGTACTTC. Full variable domain (missing parts from reference TRBV7-8 and TRBJ2-4): GAGVSQSPRYKVAKRGQDVALRCDPISGHVSLFWYQQALGQGPEFLTYFQNEAQLDKSGLPSDRFFAERPEGSVSTLKIQRTQQEDSAVYLCASSFNKNIQYFGAGTRLSVL.

The chain couples TRBV27 to TRBJ1-2; TRBD1 might be the D (5 bases). V lost 2 bases and J 7 bases, leaving 11 bases between the germline ends. Germline CDR1 MNHEY, CDR2 SMNVEV (reference sequence). CDR3 size: 13 residues. The CDR3 nucleotides are TGTGCCAGCAGTTTAGGGTCAGGGTTTGGCTACACCTTC. Translation: CASSLGSGFGYTF.

CDR3 DNA: TGTGCCAGCAGTTACCGGACAGGGGCCCAAGAGACCCAGTACTTC. This sequence encodes CASSYRTGAQETQYF. The rearrangement joins TRBV6-5 to TRBJ2-5; 9 nucleotides agree with TRBD1. The V gene end was trimmed by 2 bases and the J gene end by 1 base; junction bases not matched to a gene: 2. The V gene's germline CDR1 is MNHEY and CDR2 SVGAGI. CDR3 size: 15 residues.

The V call is TRBV30, the J call TRBJ1-2, with D possibly matching TRBD1 (5 bases). V dropped 3 bases and J dropped 3 bases, with 11 bases sitting between them. Germline V gene lookup returns CDR1 GTSNPN and CDR2 SVGIG (reference sequence). The CDR3 runs to 13 residues. The CDR3 loop reads CAWSPDSHYGYTF. CDR3 bases: TGTGCCTGGAGCCCCGACAGCCACTATGGCTACACCTTC.

The J gene is TRBJ1-1, the V gene TRBV27; TRBD1 aligns across 11 bases. The CDR3 loop spans 15 amino acids. V dropped 3 bases and J dropped 4; count of bases not matched to a gene: 4. The germline CDR1 and CDR2 sequences are MNHEY and SMNVEV (reference sequence). The CDR3 DNA reads as TGTGCCAGCAGTTTGGACAGGGGGCCGGGCACTGAAGCTTTCTTT. It is translated as CASSLDRGPGTEAFF.

J is TRBJ1-5 and V is TRBV28; a weak D match, TRBD1 (5 bases). Trimming removed 7 bases from V and 0 bases from J, with 19 bases in between. There are 17 residues in the CDR3. The germline CDR1 and CDR2 sequences are MDHEN and SYDVKM. The CDR3 loop reads CASTGPGRDYSNQPQHF. CDR3 DNA sequence: TGTGCCAGCACCGGACCGGGGCGAGACTATAGCAATCAGCCCCAGCATTTT.